The next 28 T cell receptor beta chains were all read from a single sample in a study of shared clonotypes between healthy human individuals. CD45RO-negative CD8 cells positively selected for CCR7 made up the naive population, which excluded terminally differentiated effector memory CD45RA+ cells. The table came from immunoSEQ multiplex PCR; TCRdb's copy has only in-frame clones and leaves some out. The sample consists of nearly 2 million clones, about 94% of them appearing once. The specimen was naive CD8+ T cells sorted from blood. The receptor source for this set is a young man in good health.

This clone was found a few times. The J gene is TRBJ2-2, the V gene TRBV7-9; D is possibly TRBD2 (5 bases). There are 13 residues in the CDR3. The V gene lost 6 bases and the J gene lost 2 bases, with 7 bases spanning the gap. The germline V gene encodes CDR1 SEHNR and CDR2 FQNEAQ (reference sequence). The CDR3 DNA follows: TGTGCCAGCAGGGGAGTTAACACCGGGGAGCTGTTTTTT. This gives the protein CASRGVNTGELFF.

This rearrangement joins TRBV6-1 to TRBJ1-4; D uncertain. Trimming left V 1 base short and J 0 bases short, with 3 bases between. Germline V gene sequence: CDR1 MNHNS, CDR2 SASEGT. The CDR3 is 14 amino acids. The CDR3 DNA reads as TGTGCCAGCAGTGAAGGTGCAACTAATGAAAAACTGTTTTTT. It codes for CASSEGATNEKLFF.

The V and J genes are TRBV9 and TRBJ2-2, with 7 bases that match TRBD2. CDR1 is SGDLS and CDR2 is YYNGEE in the germline V gene. V lost 0 bases to trimming and J lost 8 bases; unmatched junction nucleotides: 1. The CDR3 contains 13 residues. The CDR3 region has the DNA TGTGCCAGCAGCGTAGGACTAGCTGGGGAGCTGTTTTTT. Residues: CASSVGLAGELFF.

This chain connects TRBV27 to TRBJ1-2; D is unclear. Germline CDR1 reads MNHEY; CDR2 reads SMNVEV (reference sequence). The CDR3 is 15 amino acids. Trimming took off 3 bases at V and 4 bases at J, with 15 bases between the two ends. This chain's CDR3 is CASSFTGTPFYGYTF. The CDR3 DNA reads as TGTGCCAGCAGTTTCACGGGCACACCTTTCTATGGCTACACCTTC.

The rearrangement joins TRBV6-5 to TRBJ2-2; no reliable D call. The CDR3 loop spans 15 amino acids. Germline values: CDR1 MNHEY, CDR2 SVGAGI. The V and J ends lost 5 bases and 4 bases respectively, with 14 bases between them. The CDR3 protein is CASSVVNSVTGELFF. The CDR3 nucleotides read TGTGCCAGCAGTGTCGTTAACTCGGTCACCGGGGAGCTGTTTTTT.

This chain links TRBV10-3 with TRBJ1-6, with D perhaps TRBD1 (6 bases). CDR3 size: 18 residues. The V gene's germline CDR1 is ENHRY and CDR2 SYGVKD. With 2 bases removed from V and 1 base from J, the gap between germline ends came to 15 bases. The CDR3 region is CAISETGGSWSYNSPLHF. The CDR3 DNA reads TGTGCCATCAGTGAGACCGGGGGCAGTTGGTCCTATAATTCACCCCTCCACTTT.

This clone appeared a single time. The sample has other DNA sequences that encode this CDR3 too. The chain combines TRBV9 with TRBJ1-2; 9 bases fit TRBD1. V lost 5 bases and J lost 4; bases outside the gene matches: 3. CDR1 and CDR2 from the germline V gene are SGDLS and YYNGEE. The CDR3 sequence is 13 residues long. In DNA, the CDR3 is TGTGCCAGCAGTGTACAGGGGGCCTATGGCTACACCTTC. Its protein is CASSVQGAYGYTF.

J is TRBJ2-1 and V is TRBV29-1; 7 bases are a match to TRBD2. The CDR3 is 14 amino acids. With 2 bases clipped from V and 0 bases from J, the junction kept 1 base outside the gene matches. Germline-derived CDR1 and CDR2 are SQVTM and ANQGSEA. CDR3 sequence (DNA): TGCAGCGTTGAATGGGGGGGCTCCTACAATGAGCAGTTCTTC. As protein: CSVEWGGSYNEQFF.

J is TRBJ2-1 and V is TRBV30, with D maybe TRBD2 (6 bases). Germline CDR1 and CDR2: GTSNPN and SVGIG (reference sequence). The CDR3 length is 14 residues. The V gene lost 5 bases and the J gene lost 4 bases, with 15 bases spanning the gap. CDR3 in DNA: TGTGCCTGGGCTGCGGGATATGGGTACAATGAGCAGTTCTTC. Its protein is CAWAAGYGYNEQFF.

With respect to this clone: The junction departs from germline at one end; a sequencing error may be responsible. The chain carries TRBV27 and TRBJ1-1; D gene uncertain. This CDR3 contains 11 residues. Germline CDR1 reads MNHEY; CDR2 reads SMNVEV (reference sequence). CDR3 DNA sequence: TGTGCCAGCAGCTCCGACGCAGAGGTTATCTTT. Translating it yields CASSSDAEVIF.

The V and J genes are TRBV4-1 and TRBJ1-6; tentative D call: TRBD1 (5 bases). This CDR3 is built from 17 residues. Germline CDR1 is MGHRA and CDR2 is YSYEKL. The V end lost 1 base, the J end lost 2 bases, and 12 bases lay between the germline ends. DNA of the CDR3: TGCGCCAGCAGCCAAGGGGGCGGGGTCACCTATAATTCACCCCTCCACTTT. It is translated as CASSQGGGVTYNSPLHF.

The chain couples TRBV7-2 to TRBJ2-7; tentatively, D is TRBD1 or TRBD2 (5 bases each). CDR3 length: 15 amino acids. Trimming removed 5 bases from V and 5 bases from J, with 19 bases in between. CDR1 is SGHTA and CDR2 is FQGNSA in the germline V gene. The CDR3 loop reads CASSPPGRDIHEQYF. The CDR3, as DNA: TGTGCCAGCAGCCCCCCGGGACGGGATATCCACGAGCAGTACTTC. Using reference TRBV7-2 and TRBJ2-7 for the parts outside the CDR3, the full variable domain is GAGVSQSPSNKVTEKGKDVELRCDPISGHTALYWYRQSLGQGLEFLIYFQGNSAPDKSGLPSDRFSAERTGGSVSTLTIQRTQQEDSAVYLCASSPPGRDIHEQYFGPGTRLTVT.

The chain combines TRBV25-1 with TRBJ1-2; D call uncertain. The CDR3 covers 14 residues. With 3 bases removed from V and 1 base from J, the gap between germline ends came to 9 bases. Germline assignment: CDR1 MGHDK and CDR2 SYGVNS. CDR3 sequence (DNA): TGTGCCAGCAGTGAGTGGCCGGATAACTATGGCTACACCTTC. Protein product: CASSEWPDNYGYTF.

This chain connects TRBV9 to TRBJ2-2; 8 bases map to TRBD1. Germline V gene lookup returns CDR1 SGDLS and CDR2 YYNGEE. CDR3 size: 16 residues. Trimming at V came to 3 bases and at J to 8 bases, leaving 12 bases not matched to a gene. The CDR3 region has the DNA TGTGCCAGCAGCGGAAGACAGGGGACACGGGGTGGGGAGCTGTTTTTT. Translation: CASSGRQGTRGGELFF.

J is TRBJ2-6 and V is TRBV30, with D unresolved. Trimming took 3 bases from V and 0 from J, leaving 9 bases between them. The V gene's germline CDR1 is GTSNPN and CDR2 SVGIG (reference sequence). CDR3 length: 15 amino acids. The CDR3 reads CAWSGRNSGANVLTF. The DNA of the CDR3 is TGTGCCTGGAGCGGCAGAAACTCTGGGGCCAACGTCCTGACTTTC.

CDR3 bases: TGTGCCAGCAGCTTAGTAGGGGAGACATCCACCGGGGAGCTGTTTTTT. This translates into CASSLVGETSTGELFF. The chain joins TRBV7-8 to TRBJ2-2, with D possibly called TRBD1 or TRBD2 (5 bases each). Trimming pared 1 base from V and 4 bases from J, leaving 13 bases between. Germline V gives CDR1 SGHVS, CDR2 FQNEAQ. The CDR3 has 16 residues.

This clone is a singleton in its sample. The CDR3 spells CASSNRRTAAKNIQYF. The DNA of the CDR3 is TGTGCCAGCAGCAACCGACGGACGGCAGCCAAAAACATTCAGTACTTC. The gene calls are TRBV21-1 and TRBJ2-4. TRBV21-1 is marked as a pseudogene. This CDR3 is 16 amino acids long.

The rearrangement links TRBV4-2 to TRBJ2-2; D ambiguous. V lost 0 bases to trimming and J lost 1 base, with 9 bases between them. The length of the CDR3 is 16 residues. Germline CDR1 LGHNA, CDR2 YNFKEQ. This CDR3 reads CASSQDLAGNTGELFF. In DNA form, the CDR3 reads TGTGCCAGCAGCCAAGATCTGGCAGGGAACACCGGGGAGCTGTTTTTT.

The rearrangement links TRBV29-1 to TRBJ2-7; 7 bases map to TRBD1. Unmatched junction bases numbered 6, after V lost 5 bases and J lost 2 bases. Germline V gives CDR1 SQVTM, CDR2 ANQGSEA. This CDR3 has 13 residues. Here the CDR3 reads CSVLTGVTYEQYF. In DNA form, the CDR3 reads TGCAGCGTTCTCACAGGGGTCACCTACGAGCAGTACTTC.

The chain recombines TRBV4-1 with TRBJ2-2; maybe TRBD1 (6 bases). Germline V gene data show CDR1 as MGHRA and CDR2 as YSYEKL. The V end lost 0 bases, the J end lost 1 base, and 15 bases lay between the germline ends. This CDR3 region has 18 residues. The CDR3 DNA is TGCGCCAGCAGCCAAGAAACTATTGGGACACTGAACACCGGGGAGCTGTTTTTT. It yields the protein CASSQETIGTLNTGELFF.

The chain joins TRBV10-1 to TRBJ2-1; D may be TRBD1 or TRBD2 (7 bases each). Deletions cut 5 bases from V and 7 bases from J, with 21 bases between. Germline V gene data show CDR1 as WNHNN and CDR2 as SYGVQD (reference sequence). The CDR3 is 16 amino acids. In DNA, the CDR3 is TGCGCCAGCAGTTCCACCGGGGAGGGGGCTCAAAATGAGCAGTTCTTC. Its protein is CASSSTGEGAQNEQFF.

Regarding this clone: Different DNA sequences within this sample yield the same CDR3. The chain uses TRBV9 and TRBJ2-1, with 8 bases fitting TRBD2. The junction had 4 bases not matched to a gene; V was cut back by 2 bases and J by 0 bases. This CDR3 is built from 16 residues. The germline gives CDR1 SGDLS, CDR2 YYNGEE. CDR3 bases: TGTGCCAGCAGCGTCGTAGCGGGATCCTCCTACAATGAGCAGTTCTTC. Translating it yields CASSVVAGSSYNEQFF. Based on the CDR3 plus reference TRBV9 and TRBJ2-1, the full variable domain is DSGVTQTPKHLITATGQRVTLRCSPRSGDLSVYWYQQSLDQGLQFLIQYYNGEERAKGNILERFSAQQFPDLHSELNLSSLELGDSALYFCASSVVAGSSYNEQFFGPGTRLTVL.

The J gene is TRBJ1-4, the V gene TRBV30; the D gene is possibly TRBD1 (6 bases). The CDR3 covers 13 residues. Germline V CDR1 and CDR2: GTSNPN, SVGIG (reference sequence). Trimming removed 5 bases at V and 6 bases at J, with 13 bases between. CDR3 DNA sequence: TGTGCCTGGCAAAGGACAGACTATGAAAAACTGTTTTTT. It codes for CAWQRTDYEKLFF.

This chain joins TRBV4-3 and TRBJ1-1; D gene uncertain. The CDR3 extends over 15 amino acids. The ends were cut back, 0 bases at V and 1 base at J, with 9 bases in the middle. Germline lookup yields CDR1 LGHNA and CDR2 YSLEER. The CDR3 protein is CASSQEGWENTEAFF. CDR3 coding DNA: TGCGCCAGCAGCCAAGAGGGTTGGGAGAACACTGAAGCTTTCTTT.

This clone was recorded only once. This CDR3 is CASSSRQGSAYEQYF. In DNA form, the CDR3 reads TGTGCCAGCAGTTCCCGACAGGGCAGCGCCTACGAGCAGTACTTC. The chain has TRBV27 and TRBJ2-7; 7 positions match TRBD1. V gave up 4 bases and J gave up 2 bases; unmatched junction bases: 8. Germline loops: CDR1 MNHEY, CDR2 SMNVEV (reference sequence). This CDR3 is built from 15 residues.

The chain recombines TRBV7-9 with TRBJ1-4; D ambiguous. Germline V lookup: CDR1 SEHNR, CDR2 FQNEAQ (reference sequence). The CDR3 is 13 amino acids. Trimming shortened V by 1 base and J by 5 bases, and 5 bases separated the two germline ends. CDR3 sequence: CASSLEDNEKLFF. The CDR3 bases are TGTGCCAGCAGCTTAGAAGACAATGAAAAACTGTTTTTT.

The CDR3 region has the DNA TGCGCCAGCAGTGAGTCAATAGCGACGACAGATACGCAGTATTTT. Translated, it gives CASSESIATTDTQYF. The chain recombines TRBV10-1 with TRBJ2-3; a weak D match, TRBD2 (5 bases). Trimming pared 0 bases from V and 3 bases from J, leaving 10 bases between. The CDR3 runs 15 residues. CDR1 and CDR2 (germline): WNHNN, SYGVQD (reference sequence).

V gene TRBV27 combines with J gene TRBJ2-1; 7 nucleotides agree with TRBD2. CDR1 MNHEY and CDR2 SMNVEV come from the germline V gene (reference sequence). J was trimmed by 1 base and V by 5 bases; bases with no gene match: 8. This CDR3 is 16 amino acids long. For the CDR3, the DNA is TGTGCCAGCAGTCCCCCGGGCGGGGGTTCCTACAATGAGCAGTTCTTC. It is translated as CASSPPGGGSYNEQFF.